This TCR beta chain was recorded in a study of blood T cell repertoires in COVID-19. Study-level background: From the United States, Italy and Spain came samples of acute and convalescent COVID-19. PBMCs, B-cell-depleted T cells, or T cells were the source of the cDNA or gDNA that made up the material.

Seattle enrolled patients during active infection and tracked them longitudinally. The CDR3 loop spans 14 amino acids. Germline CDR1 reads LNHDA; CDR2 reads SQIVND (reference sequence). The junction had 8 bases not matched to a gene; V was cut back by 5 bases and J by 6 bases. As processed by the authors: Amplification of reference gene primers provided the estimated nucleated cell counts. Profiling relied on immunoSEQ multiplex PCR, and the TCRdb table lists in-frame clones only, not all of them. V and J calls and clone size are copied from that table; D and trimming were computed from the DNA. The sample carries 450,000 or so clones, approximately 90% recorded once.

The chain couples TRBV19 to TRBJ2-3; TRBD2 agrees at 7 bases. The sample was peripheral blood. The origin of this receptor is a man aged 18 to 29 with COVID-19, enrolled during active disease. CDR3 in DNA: TGTGCCAGTAGTTCCAGACTAGCTGCCGATACGCAGTATTTT. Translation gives CASSSRLAADTQYF. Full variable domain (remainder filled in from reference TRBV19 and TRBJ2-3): DGGITQSPKYLFRKEGQNVTLSCEQNLNHDAMYWYRQDPGQGLRLIYYSQIVNDFQKGDIAEGYSVSREKKESFPLTVTSAQKNPTAFYLCASSSRLAADTQYFGPGTRLTVL.